This record covers a single T cell receptor beta chain. Its target is not known. The sample belongs to a study of cytomegalovirus exposure and HLA in healthy donors. Regarding the study as a whole: Among the sequence variants, a highly shared cluster was likely an artifact of sequencing.

Use of 60 Vbeta and 13 Jbeta primers characterized the PCR. Libraries were prepared by immunoSEQ multiplex PCR; TCRdb keeps only in-frame clonotypes and omits some of them. Of roughly 200,000 clones in the sample, about four fifths were seen once. Germline assignment: CDR1 SQVTM and CDR2 ANQGSEA. The trim removed 5 bases at V and 0 bases at J, leaving 6 bases unmatched. CDR3 length: 14 amino acids. The chain joins TRBV29-1 to TRBJ1-2; 7 nucleotides align to TRBD1. The sequence was collected from a female donor in good health and CMV-seronegative. The sequencing sample was made of PBMCs. The CDR3 bases are TGCAGCGTTAAAGGACAGGCGACTAACTATGGCTACACCTTC. Translation gives CSVKGQATNYGYTF.